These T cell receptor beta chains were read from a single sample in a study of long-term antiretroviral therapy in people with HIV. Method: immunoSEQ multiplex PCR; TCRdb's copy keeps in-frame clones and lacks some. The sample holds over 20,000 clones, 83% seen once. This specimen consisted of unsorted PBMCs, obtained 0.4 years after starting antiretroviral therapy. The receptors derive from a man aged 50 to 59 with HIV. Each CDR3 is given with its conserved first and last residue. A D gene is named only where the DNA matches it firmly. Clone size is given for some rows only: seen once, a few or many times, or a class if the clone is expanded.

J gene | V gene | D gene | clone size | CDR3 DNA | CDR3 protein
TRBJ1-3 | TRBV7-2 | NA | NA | TGTGCCAGCAGCTTACCTGGGGGAAACACCATATATTTT | CASSLPGGNTIYF
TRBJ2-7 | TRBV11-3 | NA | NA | TGTGCCAGCAGCAAAAGCGGGTTTCCCTACGAGCAGTACTTC | CASSKSGFPYEQYF
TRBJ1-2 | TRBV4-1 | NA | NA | TGCGCCAGCAGCCAGAGGCATGGGGGTAACTATGGCTACACCTTC | CASSQRHGGNYGYTF
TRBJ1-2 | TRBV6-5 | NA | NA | TGTGCCAGCAGCTCGGACACGTCCTTCTATGGCTACACCTTC | CASSSDTSFYGYTF
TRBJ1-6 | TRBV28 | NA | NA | TGTGCCAGCAGCTTCGGGGGCGGGAGCTCCTATAATTCACCCCTCCACTTT | CASSFGGGSSYNSPLHF
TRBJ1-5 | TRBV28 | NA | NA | TGTGCCAGCAGCTTGCCCGGGTCGCAGCCCCAGCATTTT | CASSLPGSQPQHF
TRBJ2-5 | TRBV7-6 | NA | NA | TGTGCCAGCAGCCCCTTAGACGGGAGCCCGGTTGGGACCCAGTACTTC | CASSPLDGSPVGTQYF
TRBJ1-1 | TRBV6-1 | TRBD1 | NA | TGTGCCAGCAGTGAATGGGACAGGGGAAGCACTGAAGCTTTCTTT | CASSEWDRGSTEAFF
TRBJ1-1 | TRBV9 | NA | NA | TGTGCCAGCAAGGAGACTATGAACACTGAAGCTTTCTTT | CASKETMNTEAFF
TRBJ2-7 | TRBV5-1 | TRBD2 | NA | TGCGCCAGCAGCTTGGGCGGGAGCTCCTACGAGCAGTACTTC | CASSLGGSSYEQYF
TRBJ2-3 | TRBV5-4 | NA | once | TGTGCCAGCAGCTCCACAGATACGCAGTATTTT | CASSSTDTQYF
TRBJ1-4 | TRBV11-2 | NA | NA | TGTGCCAGCAGCTTAGGGACGAACAGCGCTGAAAAACTGTTTTTT | CASSLGTNSAEKLFF
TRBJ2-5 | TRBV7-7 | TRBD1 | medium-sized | TGTGCTAGCAGCTCCCCGACAGGGCTCTCTGGAGAGACCCAGTACTTC | CASSSPTGLSGETQYF
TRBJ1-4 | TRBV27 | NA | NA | TGTGCCAGCAGTTTCGCAGCTGCAACTAATGAAAAACTGTTTTTT | CASSFAAATNEKLFF
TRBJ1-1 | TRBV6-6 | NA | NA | TGTGCCAGCAGTTACTCGAGAGGTGGGGCTGAAGCTTTCTTT | CASSYSRGGAEAFF
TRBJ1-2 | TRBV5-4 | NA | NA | TGTGCCAGCAGCTTGGCAGGGAACTATGGCTACACCTTC | CASSLAGNYGYTF
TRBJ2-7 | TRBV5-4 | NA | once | TGTGCCAGCACCCGGGGTCGCAGCTCCTACGAGCAGTACTTC | CASTRGRSSYEQYF
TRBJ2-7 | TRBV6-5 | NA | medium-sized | TGTGCCAGCAGTTACTCGCCAACTAGTTTAGGAGAGCAGTACTTC | CASSYSPTSLGEQYF
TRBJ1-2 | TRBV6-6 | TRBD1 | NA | TGTGCCAGCATACCGACAGGGAATTACTATGGCTACACCTTC | CASIPTGNYYGYTF
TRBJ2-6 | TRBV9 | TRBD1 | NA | TGTGCCAGCAGCCCACGGACAGGGAAGGGGATCGCTGGGGCCAACGTCCTGACTTTC | CASSPRTGKGIAGANVLTF
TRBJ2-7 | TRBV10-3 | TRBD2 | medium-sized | TGTGCCACGACTAGCGGGGGGGCCTCCGACGAGCAGTACTTC | CATTSGGASDEQYF
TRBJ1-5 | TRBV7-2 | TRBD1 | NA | TGTGCCAGCAGCAGGACAGGGGATAGCAATCAGCCCCAGCATTTT | CASSRTGDSNQPQHF
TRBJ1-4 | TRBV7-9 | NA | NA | TGTGCCAGCAGCTTTGGGGTGGGAAATGAAAAACTGTTTTTT | CASSFGVGNEKLFF
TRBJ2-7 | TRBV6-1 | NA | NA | TGTGCCAGCAGTGAAAACAGGGCGTACGAGCAGTACTTC | CASSENRAYEQYF
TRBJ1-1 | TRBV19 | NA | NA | TGTGCCAGTATTGGCCTTAACACTGAAGCTTTCTTT | CASIGLNTEAFF
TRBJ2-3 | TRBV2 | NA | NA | TGTGCCAGCAGTGTGTCAGGGGGGACAGATACGCAGTATTTT | CASSVSGGTDTQYF
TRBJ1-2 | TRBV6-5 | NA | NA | TGTGCCAGCAGTTACTCCCAGACAGGTCCCAGCTATGGCTACACCTTC | CASSYSQTGPSYGYTF
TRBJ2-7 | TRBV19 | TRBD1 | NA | TGTGCCAGTAGTACCGGGACAGCCACATATCCCTACGAGCAGTACTTC | CASSTGTATYPYEQYF
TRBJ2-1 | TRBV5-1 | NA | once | TGCGCCAGCAGCTTGGCAGTCTCCCCCAGGGGTGTGAAAAGTGAGCAGTTCTTC | CASSLAVSPRGVKSEQFF
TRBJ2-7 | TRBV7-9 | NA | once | TGTGCCAGCGCAGGGGCCTACGAGCAGTACTTC | CASAGAYEQYF
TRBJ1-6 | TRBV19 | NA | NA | TGTGCCAGTAGTCTCTATAATTCACCCCTCCACTTT | CASSLYNSPLHF
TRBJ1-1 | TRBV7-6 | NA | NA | TGTGCCAGCAGCTTACAGGGGATAAACACTGAAGCTTTCTTT | CASSLQGINTEAFF
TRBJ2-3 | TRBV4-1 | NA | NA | TGCGCCAGCAGCCAGAAGCCACCTAGCACAGATACGCAGTATTTT | CASSQKPPSTDTQYF
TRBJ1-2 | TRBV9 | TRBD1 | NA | TGTGCCAGCAGCGTGACAGGGAAGTATGGCTACACCTTC | CASSVTGKYGYTF
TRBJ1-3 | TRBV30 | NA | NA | TGTGCCTGGAGTGAGGCAATCGGGGGGTACACCATATATTTT | CAWSEAIGGYTIYF
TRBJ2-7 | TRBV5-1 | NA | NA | TGCGCCAGCAGCTTGGTGGCCTACGAGCAGTACTTC | CASSLVAYEQYF
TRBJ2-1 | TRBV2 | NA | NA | TGTGCCAGCAAGGGCAACACCTACAATGAGCAGTTCTTC | CASKGNTYNEQFF
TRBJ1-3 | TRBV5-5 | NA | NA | TGTGCCAGCAGCTTGGGTCAGGCTGGAAACACCATATATTTT | CASSLGQAGNTIYF
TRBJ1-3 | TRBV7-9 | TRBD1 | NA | TGTGCCAGCAGCCCTTATCGGGACAGGTCTCTGGTGAACACCATATATTTT | CASSPYRDRSLVNTIYF
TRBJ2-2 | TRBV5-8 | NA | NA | TGTGCCAGCAGCGTACAGGGAGCCACCGGGGAGCTGTTTTTT | CASSVQGATGELFF
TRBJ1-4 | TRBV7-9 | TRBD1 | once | TGTGCCAGCAGCCTAGGCCGAGACAGGGCCGGCGAAAAACTGTTTTTT | CASSLGRDRAGEKLFF
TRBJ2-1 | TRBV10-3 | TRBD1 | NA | TGTGCCATCAGTGACCCGAACAGGGGTGTAATGGAGAATGAGCAGTTCTTC | CAISDPNRGVMENEQFF
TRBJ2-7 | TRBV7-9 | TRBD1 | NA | TGTGCCAGCAGCTCACCCGGGACAGGGGGGCACGAGCAGTACTTC | CASSSPGTGGHEQYF
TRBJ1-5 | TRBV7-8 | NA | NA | TGTGCCAGCAGCCCGAGACTCCTGGACAACCCGAATCAGCCCCAGCATTTT | CASSPRLLDNPNQPQHF
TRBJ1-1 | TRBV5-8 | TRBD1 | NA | TGTGCCAGCAGCTGGGGGGACAGAATGAACACTGAAGCTTTCTTT | CASSWGDRMNTEAFF
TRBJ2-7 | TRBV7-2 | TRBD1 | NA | TGTGCCAGCAGCTTAGGGCCGACAGGGGGCTCCTACGAGCAGTACTTC | CASSLGPTGGSYEQYF
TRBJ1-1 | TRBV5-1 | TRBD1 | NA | TGCGCCAGCAGCCCCGGGGGACAGTCTCAGGGGACTGAAGCTTTCTTT | CASSPGGQSQGTEAFF
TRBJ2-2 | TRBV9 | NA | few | TGTGCCAGCAGCGTACAGGGTGGGACCGGGGAGCTGTTTTTT | CASSVQGGTGELFF
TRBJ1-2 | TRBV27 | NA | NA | TGTGCCAGCAGTTTATGGGGGAACTATGGCTACACCTTC | CASSLWGNYGYTF
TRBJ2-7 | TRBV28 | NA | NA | TGTGCCAGCAGTTTAGACAGGTTCTATGAGCAGTACTTC | CASSLDRFYEQYF
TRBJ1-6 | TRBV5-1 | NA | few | TGCGCCAGCAGCTTCGGCAGGGAGGGGAATTCACCCCTCCACTTT | CASSFGREGNSPLHF
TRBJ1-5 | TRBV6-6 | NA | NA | TGTGCCAGCAGTGGGGGCAGCGGCAATCAGCCCCAGCATTTT | CASSGGSGNQPQHF
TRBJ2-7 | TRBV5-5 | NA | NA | TGTGCCAGCAGCTTGATAGCTGCCACTCTCTCCTACGAGCAGTACTTC | CASSLIAATLSYEQYF
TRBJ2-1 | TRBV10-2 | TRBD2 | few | TGCGCCAGCAGTGAGTTGACTAGCGGGGGGCGCAATGAGCAGTTCTTC | CASSELTSGGRNEQFF
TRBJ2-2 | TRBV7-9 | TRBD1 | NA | TGTGCCAGCAGCTTAGTAGGCAGGGGGAACCCCGGGGAGCTGTTTTTT | CASSLVGRGNPGELFF
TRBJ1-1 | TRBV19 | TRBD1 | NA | TGTGCCAGTAGTACCAGCCACGGGACAGGGCAGGAAGCTTTCTTT | CASSTSHGTGQEAFF
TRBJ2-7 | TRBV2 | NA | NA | TGTGCCAGCAGTTTTATCTACGAGCAGTACTTC | CASSFIYEQYF